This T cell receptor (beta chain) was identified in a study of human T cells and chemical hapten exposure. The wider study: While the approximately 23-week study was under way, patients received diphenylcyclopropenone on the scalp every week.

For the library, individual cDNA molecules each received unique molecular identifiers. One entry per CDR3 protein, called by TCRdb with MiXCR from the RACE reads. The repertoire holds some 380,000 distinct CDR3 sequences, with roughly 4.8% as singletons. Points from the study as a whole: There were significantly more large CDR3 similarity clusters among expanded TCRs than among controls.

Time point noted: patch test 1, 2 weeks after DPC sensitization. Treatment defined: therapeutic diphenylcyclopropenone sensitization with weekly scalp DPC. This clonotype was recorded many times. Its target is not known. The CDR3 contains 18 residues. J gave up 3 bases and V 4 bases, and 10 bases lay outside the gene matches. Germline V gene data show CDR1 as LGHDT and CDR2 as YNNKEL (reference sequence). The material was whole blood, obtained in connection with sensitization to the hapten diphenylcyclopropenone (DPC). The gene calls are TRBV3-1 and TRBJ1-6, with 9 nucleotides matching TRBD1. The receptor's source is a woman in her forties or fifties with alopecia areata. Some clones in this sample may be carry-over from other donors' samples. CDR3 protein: CASSPLGQGNIYNSPLHF. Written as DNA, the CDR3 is TGTGCCAGCAGCCCCCTAGGACAGGGGAACATCTATAATTCACCCCTCCACTTT.